This T cell receptor beta chain is from a study of blood T cell repertoires in COVID-19. Across the whole study: Italy, Spain and the United States were the sources of the convalescent and acute COVID-19 samples. In each case, the material was cDNA or gDNA derived from T cells, B-cell-depleted T cells, or PBMCs.

This clone was seen a handful of times. In the original workflow: Amplifying reference gene primers gave estimates of nucleated cell counts. Clones were read by immunoSEQ multiplex PCR, and TCRdb kept only the in-frame ones, dropping some. The V and J calls and clone size were taken over from that table, and D and trimming were inferred from the DNA. The profile shows some 48,000 clones, 80% to 90% of them singletons. The V gene end was trimmed by 4 bases and the J gene end by 5 bases; junction bases not matched to a gene: 7. Germline lookup yields CDR1 SGHVS and CDR2 FQNEAQ. The CDR3 is 16 residues long.

The origin of this receptor is a woman older than 75 with acute or convalescent COVID-19. The sample consisted of peripheral blood. This rearrangement joins TRBV7-8 to TRBJ2-1; 11 nucleotides match TRBD1. CDR3 DNA sequence: TGTGCCAGCAGCTCCACCGGGACAGGGGGAAACAATGAGCAGTTCTTC. It codes for CASSSTGTGGNNEQFF.